This TCR beta chain was captured by sequencing in a study of beta chain features in type 1 diabetes. The sample holds a few counts of this clone. Its antigen is currently unknown. Findings and caveats of the study: Researchers could not determine here whether HLA type influences TCRB rearrangement.

CDR1 and CDR2 (germline): ENHRY, SYGVKD. Trimming cost V 6 bases and J 1 base; bases outside gene matches: 5. The CDR3 length is 14 residues. Reverse transcribing all isolated RNA meant expressed TCRB transcripts were sequenced. The study sequenced naive, central memory and regulatory T cell samples to an average of around 3.5 million reads. The method was immunoSEQ multiplex PCR; TCRdb's version includes in-frame clones alone and lacks a portion of them. The repertoire holds some 410,000 clones, with over 11% as singletons. Only one heparinised blood draw was taken per donor, and its volume averaged around 120 mL. Over 95% purity was reached by all sorted populations.

V is TRBV10-3 and J is TRBJ1-1, with TRBD1 matching 7 bases. The sequence was collected from a man aged 25-45 years in good health. Sequencing input: naive CD4+ T cells from blood. The CDR3 protein is CAISKGQENTEAFF. The CDR3 region has the DNA TGTGCCATCAGCAAAGGACAGGAGAACACTGAAGCTTTCTTT.